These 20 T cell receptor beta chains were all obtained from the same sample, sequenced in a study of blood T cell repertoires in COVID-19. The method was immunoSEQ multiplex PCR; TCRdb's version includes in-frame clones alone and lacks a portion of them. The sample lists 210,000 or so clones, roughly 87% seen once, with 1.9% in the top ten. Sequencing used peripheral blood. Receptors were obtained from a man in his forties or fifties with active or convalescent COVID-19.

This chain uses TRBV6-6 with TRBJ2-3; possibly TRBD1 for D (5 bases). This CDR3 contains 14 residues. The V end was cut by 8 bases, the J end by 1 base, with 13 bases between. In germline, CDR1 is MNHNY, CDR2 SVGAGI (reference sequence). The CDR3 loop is CASRPQGGTDTQYF. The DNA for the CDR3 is TGTGCCAGCCGACCTCAGGGTGGCACAGATACGCAGTATTTT.

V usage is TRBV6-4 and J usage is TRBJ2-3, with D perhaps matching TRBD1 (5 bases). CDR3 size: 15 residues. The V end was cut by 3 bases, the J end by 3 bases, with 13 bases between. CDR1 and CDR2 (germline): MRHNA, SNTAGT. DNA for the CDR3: TGTGCCAGCAGTGAGTGGGCAGGGATAACAGATACGCAGTATTTT. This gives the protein CASSEWAGITDTQYF.

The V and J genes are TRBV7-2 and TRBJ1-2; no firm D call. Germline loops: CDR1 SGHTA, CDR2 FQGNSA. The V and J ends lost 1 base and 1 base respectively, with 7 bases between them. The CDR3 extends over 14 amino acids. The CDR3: CASSLEPNNYGYTF. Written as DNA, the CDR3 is TGTGCCAGCAGCTTAGAGCCGAATAACTATGGCTACACCTTC.

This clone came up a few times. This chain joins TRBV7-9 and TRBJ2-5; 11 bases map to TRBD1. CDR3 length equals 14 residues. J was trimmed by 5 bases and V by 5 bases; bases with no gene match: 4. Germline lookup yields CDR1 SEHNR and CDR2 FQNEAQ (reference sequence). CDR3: CASSTGTGGETQYF. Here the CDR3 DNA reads TGTGCCAGCAGCACCGGGACAGGGGGGGAGACCCAGTACTTC. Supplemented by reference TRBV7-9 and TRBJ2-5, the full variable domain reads DTGVSQNPRHKITKRGQNVTFRCDPISEHNRLYWYRQTLGQGPEFLTYFQNEAQLEKSRLLSDRFSAERPKGSFSTLEIQRTEQGDSAMYLCASSTGTGGETQYFGPGTRLLVL.

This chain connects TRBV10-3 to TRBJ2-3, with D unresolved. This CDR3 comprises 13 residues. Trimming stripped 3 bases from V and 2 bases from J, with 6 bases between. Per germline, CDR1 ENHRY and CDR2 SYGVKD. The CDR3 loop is CAISEEATDTQYF. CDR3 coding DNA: TGTGCCATCAGTGAAGAGGCCACAGATACGCAGTATTTT.

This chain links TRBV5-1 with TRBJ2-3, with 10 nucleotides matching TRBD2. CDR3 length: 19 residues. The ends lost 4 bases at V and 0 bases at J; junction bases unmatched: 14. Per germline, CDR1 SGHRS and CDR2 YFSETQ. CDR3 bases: TGCGCCAGCAGCGCGCGAGGTCTAGCGGGGGAAATTAGCACAGATACGCAGTATTTT. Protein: CASSARGLAGEISTDTQYF.

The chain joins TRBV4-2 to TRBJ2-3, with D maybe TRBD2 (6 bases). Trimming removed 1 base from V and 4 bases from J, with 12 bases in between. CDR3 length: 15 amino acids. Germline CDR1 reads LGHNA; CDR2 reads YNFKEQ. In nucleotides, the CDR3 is TGTGCCAGCAGCCAAGGGCCACCGGGGGCAGATACGCAGTATTTT. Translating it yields CASSQGPPGADTQYF.

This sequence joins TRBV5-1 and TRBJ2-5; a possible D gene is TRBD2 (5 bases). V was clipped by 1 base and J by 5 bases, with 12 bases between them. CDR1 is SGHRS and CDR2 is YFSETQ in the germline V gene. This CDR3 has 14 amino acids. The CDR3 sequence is CASSLISPGETQYF. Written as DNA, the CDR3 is TGCGCCAGCAGCTTGATCTCCCCGGGGGAGACCCAGTACTTC.

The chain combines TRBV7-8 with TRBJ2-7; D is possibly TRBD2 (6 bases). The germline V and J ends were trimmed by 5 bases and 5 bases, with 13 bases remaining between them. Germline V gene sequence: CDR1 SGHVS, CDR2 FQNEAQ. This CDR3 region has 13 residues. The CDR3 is CASSPLRGNEQYF. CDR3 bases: TGTGCCAGCAGCCCCCTACGGGGGAACGAGCAGTACTTC.

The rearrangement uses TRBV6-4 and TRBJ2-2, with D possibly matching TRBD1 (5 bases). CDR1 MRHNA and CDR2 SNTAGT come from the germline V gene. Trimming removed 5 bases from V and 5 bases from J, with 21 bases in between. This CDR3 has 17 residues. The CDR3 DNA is TGTGCCAGCAGTCCACTCGGATTGGGCAGGGAAACCGGGGAGCTGTTTTTT. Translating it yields CASSPLGLGRETGELFF.

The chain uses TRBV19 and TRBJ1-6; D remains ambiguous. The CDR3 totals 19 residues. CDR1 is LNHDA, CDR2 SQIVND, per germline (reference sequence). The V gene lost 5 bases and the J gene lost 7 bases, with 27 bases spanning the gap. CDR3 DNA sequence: TGTGCCAGTAGTCTTTCAAGTCCCACTCGCTCCGCGCAAAATTCACCCCTCCACTTT. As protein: CASSLSSPTRSAQNSPLHF.

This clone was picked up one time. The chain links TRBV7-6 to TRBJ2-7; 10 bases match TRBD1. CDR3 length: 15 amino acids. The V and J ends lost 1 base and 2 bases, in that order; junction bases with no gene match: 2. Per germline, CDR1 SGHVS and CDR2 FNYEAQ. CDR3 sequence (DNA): TGTGCCAGCAGCTTAGAGGGGACAGGGGCCTACGAGCAGTACTTC. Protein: CASSLEGTGAYEQYF.

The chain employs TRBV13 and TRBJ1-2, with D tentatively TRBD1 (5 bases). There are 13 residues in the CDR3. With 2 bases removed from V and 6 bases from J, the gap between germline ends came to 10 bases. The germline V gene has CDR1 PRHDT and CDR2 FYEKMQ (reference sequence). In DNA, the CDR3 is TGTGCCAGCAGCTTATTCCCCAGGGATGGCTACACCTTC. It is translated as CASSLFPRDGYTF.

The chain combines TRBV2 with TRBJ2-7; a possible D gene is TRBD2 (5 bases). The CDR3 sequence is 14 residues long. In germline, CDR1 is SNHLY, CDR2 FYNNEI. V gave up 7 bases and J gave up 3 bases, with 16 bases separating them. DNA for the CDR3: TGTGCCAGCACCTTGAGGGTGAATGTCTACGAGCAGTACTTC. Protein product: CASTLRVNVYEQYF.

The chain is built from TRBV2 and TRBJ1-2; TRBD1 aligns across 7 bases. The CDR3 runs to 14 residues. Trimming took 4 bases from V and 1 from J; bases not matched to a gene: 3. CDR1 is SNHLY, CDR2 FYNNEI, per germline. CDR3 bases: TGTGCCAGCAGTGGGACAGGACTTAACTATGGCTACACCTTC. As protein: CASSGTGLNYGYTF.

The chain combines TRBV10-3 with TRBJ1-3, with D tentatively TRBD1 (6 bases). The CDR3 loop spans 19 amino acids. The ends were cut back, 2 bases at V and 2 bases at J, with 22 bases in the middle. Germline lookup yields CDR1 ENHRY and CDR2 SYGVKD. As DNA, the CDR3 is TGTGCCATCAGTGAGACAAGATGGACAGACAAAGGTCCTGGAAACACCATATATTTT. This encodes CAISETRWTDKGPGNTIYF.

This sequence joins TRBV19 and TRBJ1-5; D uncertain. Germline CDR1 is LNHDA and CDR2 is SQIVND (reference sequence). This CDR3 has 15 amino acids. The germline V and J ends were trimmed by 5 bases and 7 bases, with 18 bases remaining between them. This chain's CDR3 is CASSALWSSGQPQHF. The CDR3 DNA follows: TGTGCCAGTAGTGCCCTGTGGTCCTCGGGGCAGCCCCAGCATTTT.

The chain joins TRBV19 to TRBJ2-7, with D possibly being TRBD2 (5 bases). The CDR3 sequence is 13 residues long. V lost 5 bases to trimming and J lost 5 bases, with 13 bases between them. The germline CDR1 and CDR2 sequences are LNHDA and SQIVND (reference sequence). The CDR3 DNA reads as TGTGCCAGTAGTCTGGCTAGCTTTAACGAGCAGTACTTC. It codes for CASSLASFNEQYF.

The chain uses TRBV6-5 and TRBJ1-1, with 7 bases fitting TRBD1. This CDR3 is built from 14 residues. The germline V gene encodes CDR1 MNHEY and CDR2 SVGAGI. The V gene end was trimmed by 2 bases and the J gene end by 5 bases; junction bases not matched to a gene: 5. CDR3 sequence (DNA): TGTGCCAGCAGTTACACTGCCAGGGGGACTGAAGCTTTCTTT. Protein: CASSYTARGTEAFF.

In DNA, the CDR3 is TGTGCCAGCTCACCACCGACAGGGATCGGGGAGCTGTTTTTT. It specifies CASSPPTGIGELFF. This chain connects TRBV18 to TRBJ2-2, with 7 bases aligning to TRBD1. The germline CDR1 and CDR2 sequences are KGHSH and LQKENI. CDR3 length: 14 residues. Trimming took 0 bases from V and 7 from J; bases not matched to a gene: 2.